This T cell receptor beta chain derives from a study of early T cells in non-severe SARS-CoV-2 infection. Study-level background: Chains stayed unpaired after sequencing of bulk RNA from unsorted whole blood. Study conclusions and caveats: Lookups in VDJdb leaned toward anti-spike CD8 responses and missed private and CD4 specificities.

Researchers attached unique molecular identifiers to individual cDNA molecules. A single record per CDR3 protein comes from TCRdb applying MiXCR to the 5' RACE reads. The table has 45,000 to 55,000 distinct CDR3 sequences, around 10% seen once. For this clonotype: What it recognizes is unknown.

The source material was whole blood. The clonotype comes from an adult who was a healthcare worker with PCR-confirmed SARS-CoV-2 infection or an uninfected control (not recorded which).

For the CDR3, the DNA is TGTGCCAGCAGTGAGGGGTGGGGGATTGGAAACACCATATATTTT. It specifies CASSEGWGIGNTIYF. The genes are TRBV2 and TRBJ1-3; D might be TRBD1 (5 bases). Trimming pared 3 bases from V and 3 bases from J, leaving 12 bases between. CDR1 SNHLY and CDR2 FYNNEI come from the germline V gene. The CDR3 is 15 residues long.